This T cell receptor (beta chain) emerged from a study of blood T cells in healthy people across ages. The overall study: About one barcoded beta molecule was captured per two T cells (by template switching). Findings and caveats of the study: Age advanced and TCR beta diversity per million T cells fell, roughly linearly.

Next came a second PCR, run for about 7 to 11 cycles, which used a sample-barcoded 5' primer along with a J-beta primer mix. Using its own MiXCR run on the 5' RACE reads, TCRdb lists one record per CDR3 protein. This table holds hundreds of thousands of distinct CDR3 sequences, around half found once. CDR1 and CDR2 from the germline V gene are SGHTA and FQGNSA. This CDR3 region has 15 residues. The V gene lost 5 bases and the J gene lost 7 bases, with 17 bases spanning the gap. Regarding this clonotype: Its antigen remains unidentified.

Each donor's blood draw was roughly 10 milliliters of peripheral blood. This TCR derives from a man older than 75 in good health. The chain recombines TRBV7-2 with TRBJ2-2, with no clear D. Source material: blood. The CDR3 sequence is CASSPRLRSGGELFF. CDR3 DNA sequence: TGTGCCAGCAGCCCTCGACTGCGATCGGGCGGGGAGCTGTTTTTT.